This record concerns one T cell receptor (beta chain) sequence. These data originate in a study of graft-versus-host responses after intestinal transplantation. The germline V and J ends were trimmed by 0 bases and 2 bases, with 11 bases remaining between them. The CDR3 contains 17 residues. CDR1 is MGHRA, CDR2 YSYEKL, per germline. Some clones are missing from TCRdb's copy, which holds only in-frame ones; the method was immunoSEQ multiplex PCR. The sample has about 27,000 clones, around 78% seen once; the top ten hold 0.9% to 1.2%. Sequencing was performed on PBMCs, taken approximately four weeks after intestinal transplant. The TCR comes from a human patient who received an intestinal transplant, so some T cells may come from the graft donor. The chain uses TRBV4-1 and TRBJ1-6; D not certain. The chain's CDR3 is CASSQEARSTYNSPLHF. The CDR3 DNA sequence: TGCGCCAGCAGCCAAGAGGCGAGGAGTACCTATAATTCACCCCTCCACTTT.